The 3 T cell receptor beta chains given below trace back to one sample, sequenced in a study of cytomegalovirus exposure and HLA in healthy donors. Clones were sequenced by immunoSEQ multiplex PCR, and TCRdb holds only the in-frame ones, with some missing. The profile covers over 120,000 clones, with 80% to 90% appearing a single time and 8% to 9.5% taken by the ten largest. Input material: PBMCs. The receptors come from a woman in her late teens or twenties in good health and CMV-seropositive.

The rearrangement links TRBV4-3 to TRBJ2-2, with D possibly TRBD1 on 5 matching bases. This CDR3 region has 14 residues. The germline V gene has CDR1 LGHNA and CDR2 YSLEER. V was trimmed by 4 bases and J by 6 bases, leaving 12 bases between them. The CDR3 spells CASSRSSGSGELFF. In DNA form, the CDR3 reads TGCGCCAGCAGCCGATCCTCAGGGTCCGGGGAGCTGTTTTTT.

This chain links TRBV2 with TRBJ1-5; maybe TRBD1 (6 bases). The V gene lost 6 bases and the J gene lost 3 bases, with 12 bases spanning the gap. CDR3 length: 14 amino acids. The germline gives CDR1 SNHLY, CDR2 FYNNEI. The CDR3: CASSRGMNNQPQHF. In DNA form, the CDR3 reads TGTGCCAGCAGCAGGGGAATGAACAATCAGCCCCAGCATTTT.

The rearrangement uses TRBV28 and TRBJ1-5, with 7 nucleotides matching TRBD1. The germline gives CDR1 MDHEN, CDR2 SYDVKM. After removal of 6 bases from V and 3 bases from J, the junction contained 5 bases not matched to a gene. The CDR3 runs 14 residues. The CDR3 DNA reads TGTGCCAGCAGGCCGGGACAGCCCAATCAGCCCCAGCATTTT. This translates into CASRPGQPNQPQHF.